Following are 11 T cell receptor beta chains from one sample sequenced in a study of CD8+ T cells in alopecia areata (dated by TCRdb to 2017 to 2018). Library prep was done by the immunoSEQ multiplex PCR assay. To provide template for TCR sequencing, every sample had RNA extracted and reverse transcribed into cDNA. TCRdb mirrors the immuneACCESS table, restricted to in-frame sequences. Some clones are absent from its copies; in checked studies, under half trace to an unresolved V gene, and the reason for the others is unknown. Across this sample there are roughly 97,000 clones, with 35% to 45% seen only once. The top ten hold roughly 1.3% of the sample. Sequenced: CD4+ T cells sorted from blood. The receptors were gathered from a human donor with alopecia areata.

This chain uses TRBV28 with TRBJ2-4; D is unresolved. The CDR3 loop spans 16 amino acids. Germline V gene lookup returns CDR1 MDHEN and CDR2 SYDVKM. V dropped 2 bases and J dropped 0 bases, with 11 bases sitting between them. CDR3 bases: TGTGCCAGCAGTTTACTCCCAGACCTAGCCAAAAACATTCAGTACTTC. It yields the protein CASSLLPDLAKNIQYF.

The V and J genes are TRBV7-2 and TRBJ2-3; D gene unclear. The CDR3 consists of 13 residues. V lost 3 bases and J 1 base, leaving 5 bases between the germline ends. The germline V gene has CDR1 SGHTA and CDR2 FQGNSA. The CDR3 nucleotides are TGTGCCAGCAGCTTGCCTGGCACAGATACGCAGTATTTT. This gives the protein CASSLPGTDTQYF. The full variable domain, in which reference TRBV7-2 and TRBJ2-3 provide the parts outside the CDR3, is GAGVSQSPSNKVTEKGKDVELRCDPISGHTALYWYRQSLGQGLEFLIYFQGNSAPDKSGLPSDRFSAERTGGSVSTLTIQRTQQEDSAVYLCASSLPGTDTQYFGPGTRLTVL.

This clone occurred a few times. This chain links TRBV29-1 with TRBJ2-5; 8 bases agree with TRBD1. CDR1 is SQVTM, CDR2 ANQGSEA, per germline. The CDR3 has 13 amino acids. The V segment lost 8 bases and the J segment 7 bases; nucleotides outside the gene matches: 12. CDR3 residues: CSTSDREKMTQYF. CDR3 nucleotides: TGCAGCACCTCGGACAGGGAGAAGATGACCCAGTACTTC.

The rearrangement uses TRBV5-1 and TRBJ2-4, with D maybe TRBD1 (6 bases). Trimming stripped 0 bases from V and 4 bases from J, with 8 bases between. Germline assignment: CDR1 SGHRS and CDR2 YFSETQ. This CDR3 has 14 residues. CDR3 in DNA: TGCGCCAGCAGCTTGGGGACAGTTAAAAACATTCAGTACTTC. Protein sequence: CASSLGTVKNIQYF.

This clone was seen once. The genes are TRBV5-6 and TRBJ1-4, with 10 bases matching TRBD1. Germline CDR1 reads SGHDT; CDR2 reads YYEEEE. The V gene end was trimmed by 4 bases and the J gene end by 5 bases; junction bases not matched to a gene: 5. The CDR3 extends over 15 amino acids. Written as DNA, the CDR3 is TGTGCCAGCAGCCCGGGGACAGGGGTGAATGAAAAACTGTTTTTT. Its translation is CASSPGTGVNEKLFF.

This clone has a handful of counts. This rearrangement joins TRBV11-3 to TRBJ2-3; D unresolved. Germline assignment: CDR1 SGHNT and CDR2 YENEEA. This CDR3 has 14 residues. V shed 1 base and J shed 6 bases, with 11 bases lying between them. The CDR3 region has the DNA TGTGCCAGCAGCTTAGGACCCAACAGTGATACGCAGTATTTT. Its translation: CASSLGPNSDTQYF.

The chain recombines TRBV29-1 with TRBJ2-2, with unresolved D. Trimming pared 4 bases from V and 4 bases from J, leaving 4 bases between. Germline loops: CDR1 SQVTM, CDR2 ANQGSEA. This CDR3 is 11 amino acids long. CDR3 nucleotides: TGCAGCGTTGCTCGCACCGGGGAGCTGTTTTTT. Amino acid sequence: CSVARTGELFF.

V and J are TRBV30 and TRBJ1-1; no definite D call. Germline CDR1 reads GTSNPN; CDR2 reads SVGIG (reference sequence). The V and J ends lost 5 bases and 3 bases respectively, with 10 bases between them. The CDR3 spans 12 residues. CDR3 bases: TGTGCCTGGTGCCCCGGGGACACTGAAGCTTTCTTT. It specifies CAWCPGDTEAFF.

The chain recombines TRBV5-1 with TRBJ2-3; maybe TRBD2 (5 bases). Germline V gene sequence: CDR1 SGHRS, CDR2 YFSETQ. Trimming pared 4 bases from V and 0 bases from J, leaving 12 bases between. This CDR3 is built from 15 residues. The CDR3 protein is CASSPEAGSTDTQYF. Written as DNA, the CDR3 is TGCGCCAGCAGCCCGGAGGCGGGTAGCACAGATACGCAGTATTTT.

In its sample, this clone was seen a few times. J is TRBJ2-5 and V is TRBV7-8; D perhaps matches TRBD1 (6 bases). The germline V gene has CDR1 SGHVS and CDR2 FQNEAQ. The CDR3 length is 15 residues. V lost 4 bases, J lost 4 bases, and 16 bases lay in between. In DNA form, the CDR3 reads TGTGCCAGCAGCTACCCGGGACAAAGTAGAGAGACCCAGTACTTC. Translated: CASSYPGQSRETQYF.

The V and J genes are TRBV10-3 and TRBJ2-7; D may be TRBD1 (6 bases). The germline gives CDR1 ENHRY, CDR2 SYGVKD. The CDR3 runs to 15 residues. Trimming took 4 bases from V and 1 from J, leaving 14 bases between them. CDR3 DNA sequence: TGTGCCATCAGTGCCGGGACACAGAATTCCTACGAGCAGTACTTC. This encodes CAISAGTQNSYEQYF.